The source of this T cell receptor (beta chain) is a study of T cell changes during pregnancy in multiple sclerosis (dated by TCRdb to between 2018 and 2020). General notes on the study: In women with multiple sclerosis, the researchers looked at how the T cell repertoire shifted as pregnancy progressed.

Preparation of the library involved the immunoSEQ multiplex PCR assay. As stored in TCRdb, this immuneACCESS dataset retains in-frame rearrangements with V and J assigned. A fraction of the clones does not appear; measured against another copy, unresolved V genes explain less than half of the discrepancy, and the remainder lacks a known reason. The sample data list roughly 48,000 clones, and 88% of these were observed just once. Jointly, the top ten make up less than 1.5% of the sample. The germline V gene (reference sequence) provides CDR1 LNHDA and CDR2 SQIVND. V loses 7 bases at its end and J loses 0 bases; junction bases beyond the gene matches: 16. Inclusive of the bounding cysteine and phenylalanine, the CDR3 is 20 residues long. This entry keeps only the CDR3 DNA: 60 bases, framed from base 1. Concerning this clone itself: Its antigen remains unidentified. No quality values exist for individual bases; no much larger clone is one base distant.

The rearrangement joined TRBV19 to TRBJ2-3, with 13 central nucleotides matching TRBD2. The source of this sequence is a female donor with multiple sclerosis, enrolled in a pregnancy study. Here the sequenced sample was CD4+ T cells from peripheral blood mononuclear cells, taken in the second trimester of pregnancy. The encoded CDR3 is CASTTYSPGLAGTSTDTQYF. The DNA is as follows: TGTGCCAGTACAACATACTCCCCGGGACTAGCGGGGACTAGCACAGATACGCAGTATTTT.